The clone carrying this T cell receptor (beta chain) was detected a few times. The sample originates from a study of blood T cells in healthy people across ages. A J-beta primer mix and a sample-barcoded 5' primer were used in a second PCR of about 7 to 12 cycles. Each cDNA was tagged by a template-switch adaptor containing 12 random nucleotides. TCRdb re-called the 5' RACE reads with MiXCR, one entry per CDR3 protein. The table lists hundreds of thousands of distinct CDR3 sequences, roughly 47% of them singletons, with roughly 20% in the top ten. CDR3 length: 14 amino acids. Germline V gene lookup returns CDR1 DFQATT and CDR2 SNEGSKA (reference sequence). Trimming stripped 5 bases from V and 5 bases from J, with 18 bases between. Isolated per sample were at least 7 million PBMCs.

Sequencing was performed on blood. The clonotype originates from an older woman in good health. The rearrangement links TRBV20-1 to TRBJ2-5, with D possibly being TRBD1 or TRBD2 (6 bases each). The CDR3 loop reads CSAPAVGGIETQYF. The CDR3 DNA follows: TGCAGTGCTCCCGCGGTGGGGGGCATTGAGACCCAGTACTTC.